The rows below give T cell receptor beta chains drawn from one sample of a study of CD8 T cells in ankylosing spondylitis. TCRdb reprocessed the 5' RACE reads with MiXCR, giving one entry per CDR3 protein. The repertoire holds about 210,000 distinct CDR3 sequences, with around 8% as singletons. Sequencing used blood, either unsorted or a sorted T cell fraction (not recorded which). The receptor set was obtained from a female donor with ankylosing spondylitis or in good health (not recorded which). Each CDR3 is given with its conserved first and last residue. D genes are given only for firm matches. Only some rows state a clone size, as once, few, many or a class for expanded clones.

TRBV20-1	TRBJ2-1	-	many	CSARDIEVAEAFGNEQFF	TGCAGTGCTAGAGATATAGAAGTAGCTGAGGCCTTCGGGAATGAGCAGTTCTTC
TRBV15	TRBJ2-1	TRBD2	many	CATSRDPPPGAGGRNEQFF	TGTGCCACCAGCAGAGATCCTCCACCAGGGGCGGGAGGGAGGAATGAGCAGTTCTTC
TRBV12-3/TRBV12-4	TRBJ2-2	-	many	CASSSGVNTGELFF	TGTGCCAGCAGCTCCGGGGTGAACACCGGGGAGCTGTTTTTT
TRBV12-3/TRBV12-4	TRBJ1-1	-	many	CASSSRPGAAFF	TGTGCCAGCAGTTCTCGCCCTGGCGCGGCTTTCTTT
TRBV4-2	TRBJ2-7	-	many	CASSQEFRAYEQYF	TGTGCCAGCAGCCAAGAGTTCCGGGCCTACGAGCAGTACTTC
TRBV4-2	TRBJ1-2	-	-	CASSQETGRSYGYTF	TGTGCCAGCAGCCAAGAAACAGGACGGTCCTATGGCTACACCTTC
TRBV5-1	TRBJ2-1	-	many	CASSLSLAAYNEQFF	TGCGCCAGCAGCTTGAGTTTAGCGGCTTACAATGAGCAGTTCTTC
TRBV12-3/TRBV12-4	TRBJ1-1	TRBD1	many	CASSSGGRTEAFF	TGTGCCAGCAGTTCAGGGGGCAGGACTGAAGCTTTCTTT
TRBV4-1	TRBJ2-1	TRBD2	many	CASSGTSGSIYNEQFF	TGCGCCAGCAGCGGGACTAGCGGGAGTATCTACAATGAGCAGTTCTTC
TRBV28	TRBJ1-4	-	-	CASSLDPGTQRRLFF	TGTGCCAGCAGTCTAGACCCCGGGACGCAGCGGCGGCTGTTTTTT
TRBV6-2/TRBV6-3	TRBJ2-1	TRBD2	many	CASSGGLAIYNEQFF	TGTGCCAGCAGTGGGGGACTAGCGATCTACAATGAGCAGTTCTTC
TRBV6-1	TRBJ2-3	TRBD2	-	CASSPGGSLADTQYF	TGTGCCAGCAGCCCCGGCGGGAGTTTGGCAGATACGCAGTATTTT
TRBV12-3/TRBV12-4	TRBJ1-6	-	many	CASWIRLNSPLHF	TGTGCCAGCTGGATCAGACTTAATTCACCCCTCCACTTT
TRBV20-1	TRBJ1-5	-	many	CSARQGSNQPQHF	TGCAGTGCTAGACAGGGCAGTAATCAGCCCCAGCATTTT
TRBV20-1	TRBJ2-5	TRBD1	many	CSAGEDRGFGTQYF	TGCAGTGCTGGAGAGGACAGGGGATTCGGGACCCAGTACTTC
TRBV7-9	TRBJ1-5	-	-	CASSLGAGSPQPQHF	TGTGCCAGCAGCTTAGGTGCAGGTAGCCCTCAGCCCCAGCATTTT